This TCR beta chain was profiled in a study of regulatory T cells in long-lasting Graves disease. This CDR3 contains 17 residues. The junction had 16 bases not matched to a gene; V was cut back by 6 bases and J by 5 bases. Arm-PCR with iRepertoire HTBI primers amplified the CDR3 regions for these TCR beta libraries. TCRdb fed the multiplex PCR reads into MiXCR, producing one record per CDR3 protein. The sample holds approximately 390,000 distinct CDR3 sequences, roughly 15% seen once. The time point here: newly diagnosed GD, antithyroid drugs for less than 3 months. Generation of the TCR library employed RNA extracted from PBMCs. These same data were also listed under a study on T cells in Graves' hyperthyroidism and ophthalmopathy. This second report adds: Uncontrolled infection, other autoimmune disease, pregnancy or lactation excluded patients.

This TCR derives from a woman younger than 30 with Graves disease. The rearrangement links TRBV12-3 or TRBV12-4 to TRBJ2-5, with 9 bases fitting TRBD2. The specimen was peripheral blood mononuclear cells (PBMCs), collected at new diagnosis, from a patient treated with antithyroid drugs. Here the CDR3 DNA reads TGTGCCAGCAGCGTAGGGGTTAGCGGGAGCCCGGCGGAGACCCAGTACTTC. It encodes CASSVGVSGSPAETQYF.